A single sample is the source of the 5 T cell receptor beta chains below, sequenced in a study of regulatory T cells in long-lasting Graves disease listed by TCRdb under 2021. Library prep was done by multiplex PCR. The run used an Illumina HiSeq 4000. TCR beta libraries were built with iRepertoire HTBI primers and Arm-PCR amplification of CDR3 regions. In-frame beta chains were kept once TCRdb had trimmed the public reads at Q25 with fastp and called clones with MiXCR. Rows with a matching CDR3 protein are joined into one entry that keeps the most common DNA and genes. This sample comprises roughly 400,000 distinct CDR3 sequences, over 20% of them detected only once. In total, the top ten clones hold roughly an eighth of the sample. The time point label corresponds to: persistent/refractory GD, antithyroid drugs over 5 years with positive TRAb. RNA was extracted from PBMCs in TRIzol for both TCR sequencing and RNA sequencing.

The sample here was peripheral blood mononuclear cells (PBMCs), taken when the disease was refractory, from a patient treated with antithyroid drugs. These receptors were collected from a female donor with Graves disease.

This clonotype has more than one count but fewer than ten. The chain is built from TRBV3-1 and TRBJ1-1, with D possibly being TRBD1 (6 bases). V lost 5 bases, J lost 1 base, and 11 bases lay in between. Germline assignment: CDR1 LGHDT and CDR2 YNNKEL (reference sequence). The CDR3 spans 14 residues. In nucleotides, the CDR3 is TGTGCCAGCAGCTCAGGGGAAGCGAACACTGAAGCTTTCTTT. Encoded protein: CASSSGEANTEAFF. Drawing the rest from reference TRBV3-1 and TRBJ1-1, the complete variable domain is DTAVSQTPKYLVTQMGNDKSIKCEQNLGHDTMYWYKQDSKKFLKIMFSYNNKELIINETVPNRFSPKSPDKAHLNLHINSLELGDSAVYFCASSSGEANTEAFFGQGTRLTVV.

The rearrangement links TRBV27 to TRBJ2-1, with unresolved D. The V end was cut by 6 bases, the J end by 6 bases, with 6 bases between. The CDR3 extends over 11 amino acids. Germline V lookup: CDR1 MNHEY, CDR2 SMNVEV (reference sequence). The CDR3 region is CASSSSNEQFF. The CDR3 DNA follows: TGTGCCAGCAGCTCGAGCAATGAGCAGTTCTTC.

This clonotype was recorded many times. The chain links TRBV27 to TRBJ2-7; D uncertain. This CDR3 contains 13 residues. Germline V gives CDR1 MNHEY, CDR2 SMNVEV (reference sequence). Trimming removed 7 bases from V and 3 bases from J, with 13 bases in between. In nucleotides, the CDR3 is TGTGCCAGCAAAGGGCAGCCCAACTACGAGCAGTACTTC. Amino acid sequence: CASKGQPNYEQYF.

This clonotype appeared a few times. The CDR3 coding sequence is TGCGCCAGCACTGGGCTTGTTAGCAATCAGCCCCAGCATTTT. Amino acid sequence: CASTGLVSNQPQHF. The rearrangement joins TRBV5-1 to TRBJ1-5; D remains unclear. Germline CDR1 is SGHRS and CDR2 is YFSETQ. V was cut by 6 bases and J by 0 bases, with 10 bases left in between. CDR3 length: 14 residues.

The table lists this clonotype with many counts. The V call is TRBV6-1, the J call TRBJ1-4; D is unresolved. The CDR3 is made up of 14 amino acids. Germline V gene sequence: CDR1 MNHNS, CDR2 SASEGT. Trimming cost V 3 bases and J 8 bases, with 13 bases left between them. In DNA, the CDR3 is TGTGCCAGCAGTGATTGGTCCGGCGGAGAAAAACTGTTTTTT. It specifies CASSDWSGGEKLFF.